This TCR beta chain is drawn from a study of post-analysis software for immune sequencing data (dated by TCRdb to about 2015). Context from the whole study: Relapsing-remitting, secondary progressive and progressive-relapsing multiple sclerosis were recorded as disease courses, and subtype annotation was lacking for some patients. The patient repertoires were set against under 13 previously published healthy control repertoires from donors whose ages ranged from roughly 6 to 27 years. A subset of samples was prepared in parallel using single-end sample barcoding, then pooled and co-amplified after Illumina adapter ligation. Broad study findings and their caveats: Normalized Chao1 diversity was significantly lower in multiple sclerosis patients than controls, suggesting substantial peripheral T-cell clonal expansion. The multiple sclerosis patient group was slightly younger than the control group. Direct clustering with F measure showed strong co-clustering of samples prepared in the same batch, prompting a batch-effect correction. Significantly higher frequencies in patients than in controls were found for about five TRBV segments, including TRBV5-6, TRBV5-1 and TRBV20-1.

The CDR3 runs 12 amino acids, cysteine and phenylalanine included. Solely the CDR3 DNA is kept, with 36 bases framed from the first base. The germline V gene specifies ENHRY as CDR1 and SYGVKD as CDR2. Details on this clonotype: Its antigen specificity is not known. Germline is not matched at one junction end, which may reflect a read error.

TCR beta repertoires were profiled from peripheral blood of under 15 young patients with multiple sclerosis to demonstrate the VDJtools post-analysis software. Multiple sclerosis patients were children and adolescents aged roughly 6 to 17 years. The library came from PCR. The run used an Illumina HiSeq 2500. To reduce PCR and sequencing biases, unique molecular identifiers were built into the TCR beta cDNA libraries. Some 500,000 cDNA molecules were obtained for every 1 to 10 million input T cells, so each molecule roughly corresponded to one T cell. The patient libraries were prepared and sequenced using the same protocol as the earlier healthy control dataset. Samples belonging to the same batch were prepared together, multiplexed and sequenced on a shared HiSeq lane. Per the original workflow: Raw barcoded reads were processed with MIGEC, discarding single-read molecular identifier groups before consensus assembly and CDR3 extraction. Clonotype tables were post-analysed with VDJtools, and diversity was normalized by down-sampling all datasets to the smallest sample size. Repertoire overlap clustering matched CDR3 amino acid but not nucleotide sequences to correct batch-related cross-sample contamination. The public reads were reprocessed in TCRdb via fastp at Q25 and MiXCR, keeping in-frame beta chains. Here each entry gathers all rows of one CDR3 protein and keeps the most common genes and DNA. These V and J calls are TCRdb output, not the study's own analysis. The sample table records about 620,000 distinct CDR3 sequences; 44% of these occur just once. The top ten hold more than 1.5% of the sample.

The sequence derives from a girl aged 5-17 years with multiple sclerosis. Recombination joined TRBV10-3 with TRBJ2-3; TRBD1 is a weak D gene call, 5 bases matching. Sequencing input: blood. The nucleotides are TGTGCCATCAGTGAGGCGACAGACACGCAGTATTTT. Its amino acids are CAISEATDTQYF.